The following is a T cell receptor beta chain sequence with its context. The method was immunoSEQ multiplex PCR; TCRdb's version includes in-frame clones alone and lacks a portion of them. The sample carries some 130,000 clones, 85% to 90% recorded once. This sample is drawn from a study of blood T cell repertoires in COVID-19. Study overall: T cells, B-cell-depleted T cells, or PBMCs provided the cDNA or gDNA that served as material.

The TCR originated in a man over 45 with active COVID-19. Sequencing was performed on peripheral blood.

This CDR3 is CASSFIGESSNTGELFF. CDR3 nucleotide sequence: TGTGCCAGCAGCTTTATCGGGGAGAGCTCGAACACCGGGGAGCTGTTTTTT. The chain employs TRBV7-8 and TRBJ2-2, with D possibly being TRBD2 (5 bases). This CDR3 comprises 17 residues. Trimming removed 3 bases from V and 0 bases from J, with 14 bases in between. Germline V gene data show CDR1 as SGHVS and CDR2 as FQNEAQ.